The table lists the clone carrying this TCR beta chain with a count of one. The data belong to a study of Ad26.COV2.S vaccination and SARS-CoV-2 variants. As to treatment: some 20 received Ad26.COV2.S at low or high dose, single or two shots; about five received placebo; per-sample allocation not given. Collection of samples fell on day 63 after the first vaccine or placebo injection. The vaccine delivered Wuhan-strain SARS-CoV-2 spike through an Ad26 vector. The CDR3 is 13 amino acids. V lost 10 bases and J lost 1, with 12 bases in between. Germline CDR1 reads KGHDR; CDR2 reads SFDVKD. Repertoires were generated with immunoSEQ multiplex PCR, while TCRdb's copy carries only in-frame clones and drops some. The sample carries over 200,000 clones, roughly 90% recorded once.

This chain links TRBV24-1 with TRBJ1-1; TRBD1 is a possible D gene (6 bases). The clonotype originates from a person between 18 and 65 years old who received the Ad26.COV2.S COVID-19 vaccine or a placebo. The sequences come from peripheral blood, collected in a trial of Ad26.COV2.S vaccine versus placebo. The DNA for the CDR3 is TGTGCCACGCAAGACAGGAAGAACACTGAAGCTTTCTTT. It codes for CATQDRKNTEAFF.